One sample yielded the 4 T cell receptor beta chains listed below, sequenced in a study of cytomegalovirus exposure and HLA in healthy donors. The PCR ran on 60 Vbeta and 13 Jbeta primers. Only in-frame clones appear in the TCRdb table, and some are missing; sequencing was by immunoSEQ multiplex PCR. Of approximately 86,000 clones listed, approximately 80% are singletons. Source material: PBMCs. Receptors originate from a man aged 35-49 years in good health and CMV-seronegative.

The V gene is TRBV7-3, the J gene TRBJ2-2; no clear D. Germline assignment: CDR1 SGHTA and CDR2 FQGTGA. The CDR3 loop spans 15 amino acids. V lost 2 bases and J 2 bases, leaving 9 bases between the germline ends. The CDR3 sequence: CASSLAKLNTGELFF. CDR3 in DNA: TGTGCCAGCAGCTTAGCCAAGCTAAACACCGGGGAGCTGTTTTTT.

This clone turned up a few times. V is TRBV6-6 and J is TRBJ2-7; TRBD2 matches at 10 bases. Germline-derived CDR1 and CDR2 are MNHNY and SVGAGI (reference sequence). V was pared by 5 bases and J by 4 bases, with 11 bases of the junction left unmatched. The CDR3 sequence is 16 residues long. DNA for the CDR3: TGTGCCAGCAGTCGAAGCAGTAGCGGGGGGTTATACGAGCAGTACTTC. Translating gives CASSRSSSGGLYEQYF.

This rearrangement joins TRBV30 to TRBJ1-5, with 11 bases identical to TRBD1. Per germline, CDR1 GTSNPN and CDR2 SVGIG (reference sequence). V gave up 2 bases and J gave up 4 bases; unmatched junction bases: 4. This CDR3 has 15 amino acids. The CDR3 sequence: CAWSPGQGENQPQHF. CDR3 sequence (DNA): TGTGCCTGGAGTCCGGGACAGGGGGAAAATCAGCCCCAGCATTTT. Using reference TRBV30 and TRBJ1-5 for the parts outside the CDR3, the full variable domain is SQTIHQWPATLVQPVGSPLSLECTVEGTSNPNLYWYRQAAGRGLQLLFYSVGIGQISSEVPQNLSASRPQDRQFILSSKKLLLSDSGFYLCAWSPGQGENQPQHFGDGTRLSIL.

The chain joins TRBV27 to TRBJ2-7, with 11 bases lining up with TRBD1. Unmatched junction bases numbered 11, after V lost 5 bases and J lost 5 bases. CDR1 and CDR2 from the germline V gene are MNHEY and SMNVEV (reference sequence). CDR3 length: 16 residues. The CDR3 coding sequence is TGTGCCAGCAGTATCCGGGACAGGGGGGGGTTCAACGAGCAGTACTTC. Translated, it gives CASSIRDRGGFNEQYF.